The rows below give T cell receptor beta chains drawn from one sample of a study of T cell responses to AZD1222 COVID-19 vaccine. Repertoires were generated with immunoSEQ multiplex PCR, while TCRdb's copy carries only in-frame clones and drops some. The sample has some 200,000 clones, more than 75% seen once. The sequencing used peripheral blood, collected 28 days after the second AZD1222 dose. Receptors originate from an adult who received the AZD1222 COVID-19 vaccine. The CDR3 runs from the conserved cysteine through the conserved F or W. The order of the fields is J gene, clone size, D gene, CDR3 length, V gene, CDR3 protein, CDR3 DNA. The D gene is left open where the match is weak. Some rows have no size entry. The others give once, few or many, or a class for an expanded clone.

J gene: TRBJ1-1
clone size: .
D gene: .
CDR3 length: 13
V gene: TRBV7-3
CDR3 protein: CASSLQLNTEAFF
CDR3 DNA: TGTGCCAGCAGCTTACAGCTGAACACTGAAGCTTTCTTT

J gene: TRBJ1-6
clone size: .
D gene: TRBD1
CDR3 length: 13
V gene: TRBV30
CDR3 protein: CAWAGGRDSPLHF
CDR3 DNA: TGTGCCTGGGCAGGGGGCAGGGATTCACCCCTCCACTTT

J gene: TRBJ2-5
clone size: .
D gene: .
CDR3 length: 13
V gene: TRBV7-7
CDR3 protein: CASSLEWRKTQYF
CDR3 DNA: TGTGCTAGCAGCTTAGAATGGAGAAAGACCCAGTACTTC

J gene: TRBJ2-2
clone size: .
D gene: .
CDR3 length: 15
V gene: TRBV2
CDR3 protein: CASTEQGADTGELFF
CDR3 DNA: TGTGCCAGCACCGAACAGGGTGCGGACACCGGGGAGCTGTTTTTT

J gene: TRBJ2-1
clone size: once
D gene: .
CDR3 length: 18
V gene: TRBV7-6
CDR3 protein: CASSLSPQGASSYNEQFF
CDR3 DNA: TGTGCCAGCAGCTTAAGCCCACAGGGCGCCAGCTCCTACAATGAGCAGTTCTTC

J gene: TRBJ2-7
clone size: .
D gene: TRBD1
CDR3 length: 14
V gene: TRBV18
CDR3 protein: CASSPGTASYEQYF
CDR3 DNA: TGTGCCAGCTCACCAGGGACAGCCTCCTACGAGCAGTACTTC

J gene: TRBJ2-7
clone size: .
D gene: .
CDR3 length: 15
V gene: TRBV7-2
CDR3 protein: CASSLSEVGSYEQYF
CDR3 DNA: TGTGCCAGCAGCTTATCCGAGGTCGGGTCCTACGAGCAGTACTTC

J gene: TRBJ1-4
clone size: .
D gene: .
CDR3 length: 13
V gene: TRBV6-2/TRBV6-3
CDR3 protein: CASRPADNEKLFF
CDR3 DNA: TGTGCCAGCCGCCCAGCAGATAATGAAAAACTGTTTTTT

J gene: TRBJ2-7
clone size: .
D gene: .
CDR3 length: 15
V gene: TRBV27
CDR3 protein: CASSLWLGSSHEQYF
CDR3 DNA: TGTGCCAGCAGTTTATGGCTCGGGTCTTCGCACGAGCAGTACTTC

J gene: TRBJ2-5
clone size: .
D gene: TRBD1
CDR3 length: 16
V gene: TRBV24-1
CDR3 protein: CATSAKEDRGQETQYF
CDR3 DNA: TGTGCCACCAGTGCCAAAGAGGACAGGGGGCAAGAGACCCAGTACTTC

J gene: TRBJ2-6
clone size: .
D gene: .
CDR3 length: 15
V gene: TRBV11-2
CDR3 protein: CASSLSRTGANVLTF
CDR3 DNA: TGTGCCAGCAGCTTATCCCGGACAGGGGCCAACGTCCTGACTTTC

J gene: TRBJ2-1
clone size: .
D gene: TRBD2
CDR3 length: 16
V gene: TRBV28
CDR3 protein: CASSLWAGDAYNEQFF
CDR3 DNA: TGTGCCAGCAGTTTATGGGCGGGAGACGCGTACAATGAGCAGTTCTTC